This record concerns one T cell receptor beta chain sequence. Antigen unknown. This specimen comes from a study of beta chain features in type 1 diabetes. Overall study findings and caveats: Naive, central memory and Treg TCRB repertoires seemed to resemble each other more closely in patients than they did in healthy donors. A potential PCR bias toward shorter templates would be equal in patient and control samples. For TCRB rearrangement, an influence of HLA type remained unresolved here.

Expressed TCRB transcripts were sequenced because the entire RNA isolate underwent reverse transcription. Profiled with immunoSEQ multiplex PCR; TCRdb holds only in-frame clones, not every one. The sample lists some 99,000 clones; 30% to 50% were seen once. Markers CD45RO/CCR7/CD25/CD127/CD95/CD27 served to sort CD4+ naive, central memory, regulatory and stem cell-like memory cells. In germline, CDR1 is SGHAT, CDR2 FQNNGV. The CDR3 spans 13 residues. With 4 bases clipped from V and 5 bases from J, the junction kept 2 bases outside the gene matches. The sequence was obtained from a woman aged 18-30 years in good health. The rearrangement links TRBV11-2 to TRBJ1-5; 7 nucleotides align to TRBD1. The sequencing sample was made of stem cell memory CD4+ T cells from blood. CDR3 amino acids: CASSSDRDQPQHF. The CDR3 DNA is TGTGCCAGCAGCTCCGACAGGGATCAGCCCCAGCATTTT.